These 18 T cell receptor beta chains originate from one sample sequenced in a study of beta chain features in type 1 diabetes. Sequenced material consisted of expressed TCRB transcripts (all of the isolated RNA was reverse transcribed). Generated by immunoSEQ multiplex PCR, the TCRdb table keeps only in-frame clones and is missing some. Counted here are 900,000 or so clones, roughly a sixth occurring once; the ten biggest clones make up around 0.02%. Sequenced input: naive CD4+ T cells from blood. Receptors originate from a young woman in good health.

The chain uses TRBV2 and TRBJ1-5; TRBD1 agrees at 7 bases. This CDR3 comprises 15 residues. Losses at the gene ends were 6 bases for V and 0 bases for J; bases not matched to a gene: 5. Per germline, CDR1 SNHLY and CDR2 FYNNEI. The CDR3 region has the DNA TGTGCCAGCAGGGGACAGAGCTATAGCAATCAGCCCCAGCATTTT. Translated, it gives CASRGQSYSNQPQHF.

The chain links TRBV4-2 to TRBJ2-7, with TRBD1 identical over 7 bases. Trimming removed 0 bases from V and 3 bases from J; junction bases left unmatched: 2. There are 14 residues in the CDR3. Looked up from germline, CDR1 is LGHNA and CDR2 is YNFKEQ. The DNA of the CDR3 is TGTGCCAGCAGCCAAGATCGGGACAGCTACGAGCAGTACTTC. This codes for CASSQDRDSYEQYF.

This clone showed up just a few times. This chain joins TRBV4-2 and TRBJ2-7, with 9 nucleotides matching TRBD2. The CDR3 loop spans 16 amino acids. Germline V gene lookup returns CDR1 LGHNA and CDR2 YNFKEQ. V lost 1 base to trimming and J lost 2 bases; unmatched junction nucleotides: 6. This chain's CDR3 is CASSQGVAGETYEQYF. The CDR3 DNA sequence: TGTGCCAGCAGCCAAGGGGTAGCGGGAGAAACCTACGAGCAGTACTTC.

This CDR3 reads CASSQDPANTGELFF. In nucleotides, the CDR3 is TGTGCCAGCAGCCAAGACCCGGCCAACACCGGGGAGCTGTTTTTT. V is TRBV4-2 and J is TRBJ2-2; D is unresolved. The CDR3 is made up of 15 amino acids. Trimming stripped 0 bases from V and 2 bases from J, with 7 bases between. CDR1 is LGHNA, CDR2 YNFKEQ, per germline.

The genes are TRBV19 and TRBJ1-2; a possible D gene is TRBD1 (5 bases). The ends were cut back, 7 bases at V and 0 bases at J, with 12 bases in the middle. The CDR3 extends over 14 amino acids. Germline V lookup: CDR1 LNHDA, CDR2 SQIVND (reference sequence). CDR3 loop: CASTGPRPNYGYTF. CDR3 DNA: TGTGCCAGTACAGGGCCCAGACCTAACTATGGCTACACCTTC. Full variable domain (outside the CDR3, taken from reference TRBV19 and TRBJ1-2): DGGITQSPKYLFRKEGQNVTLSCEQNLNHDAMYWYRQDPGQGLRLIYYSQIVNDFQKGDIAEGYSVSREKKESFPLTVTSAQKNPTAFYLCASTGPRPNYGYTFGSGTRLTVV.

The CDR3: CASSRTGGTGELFF. In DNA form, the CDR3 reads TGCGCCAGCAGTCGGACAGGGGGAACCGGGGAGCTGTTTTTT. V usage is TRBV5-1 and J usage is TRBJ2-2; 10 bases are shared with TRBD1. The CDR3 runs to 14 residues. V dropped 5 bases and J dropped 5; count of bases not matched to a gene: 3. CDR1 is SGHRS, CDR2 YFSETQ, per germline.

This clone was counted at least ten times. As DNA, the CDR3 is TGTGCCAGTAGTATCAGACTAGCAGATGAGCAGTTCTTC. Protein sequence: CASSIRLADEQFF. The V call is TRBV19, the J call TRBJ2-1; 7 bases are a match to TRBD2. V lost 3 bases and J lost 8; bases outside the gene matches: 4. This CDR3 has 13 residues. Germline CDR1 and CDR2: LNHDA and SQIVND (reference sequence).

This clone turned up a few times. The chain's CDR3 is CASSVVPGDTDTQYF. The CDR3 nucleotides read TGTGCCAGCAGCGTAGTACCGGGCGACACAGATACGCAGTATTTT. J is TRBJ2-3 and V is TRBV9; D call uncertain. The V gene's germline CDR1 is SGDLS and CDR2 YYNGEE. With 0 bases removed from V and 2 bases from J, the gap between germline ends came to 10 bases. There are 15 residues in the CDR3.

The gene calls are TRBV4-2 and TRBJ2-3; D is perhaps TRBD2 (5 bases). The CDR3 covers 15 residues. The V and J ends lost 0 bases and 2 bases respectively, with 9 bases between them. Germline V gene lookup returns CDR1 LGHNA and CDR2 YNFKEQ. CDR3 sequence (DNA): TGTGCCAGCAGCCAAGATTTGACTAACACAGATACGCAGTATTTT. Protein: CASSQDLTNTDTQYF.

The chain couples TRBV7-2 to TRBJ2-2; D unclear. The CDR3 runs 14 residues. The V and J ends lost 3 bases and 1 base respectively, with 6 bases between them. Germline CDR1 and CDR2: SGHTA and FQGNSA. The CDR3 DNA reads TGTGCCAGCAGCTTTCCTGGGAACACCGGGGAGCTGTTTTTT. Translated: CASSFPGNTGELFF. Full variable domain (remainder filled in from reference TRBV7-2 and TRBJ2-2): GAGVSQSPSNKVTEKGKDVELRCDPISGHTALYWYRQSLGQGLEFLIYFQGNSAPDKSGLPSDRFSAERTGGSVSTLTIQRTQQEDSAVYLCASSFPGNTGELFFGEGSRLTVL.

This clone has more than one count but fewer than ten. The CDR3 nucleotides are TGTGCCAGCAGCTTAACTGGGTCGGCTAGCGGGAGATACAATGAGCAGTTCTTC. Residues: CASSLTGSASGRYNEQFF. This chain connects TRBV7-3 to TRBJ2-1, with TRBD2 matching 10 bases. V lost 0 bases to trimming and J lost 4 bases; unmatched junction nucleotides: 9. Germline lookup yields CDR1 SGHTA and CDR2 FQGTGA. This CDR3 has 18 residues.

This chain joins TRBV28 and TRBJ2-7; tentative D call: TRBD1 (6 bases). There are 12 residues in the CDR3. Germline CDR1 and CDR2: MDHEN and SYDVKM. V was cut by 6 bases and J by 4 bases, with 10 bases left in between. The CDR3 reads CASRIQGYEQYF. The CDR3 DNA sequence: TGTGCCAGCAGAATACAGGGATACGAGCAGTACTTC.

As regards this clone: One end of the junction is discordant with germline, which a read error may explain. Additional DNA sequences in this sample encode the identical CDR3. The chain is built from TRBV7-3 and TRBJ2-1, with 8 bases identical to TRBD2. The CDR3 sequence is 13 residues long. Germline V gene lookup returns CDR1 SGHTA and CDR2 FQGTGA. The CDR3 is CASSLTSANEQFF. DNA for the CDR3: TGCGCCAGCAGCTTGACTAGCGCCAATGAGCAGTTCTTC.

This clone was seen only a few times. The chain is built from TRBV10-2 and TRBJ2-7; D remains unclear. V dropped 7 bases and J dropped 3 bases, with 10 bases sitting between them. Germline CDR1 WSHSY, CDR2 SAAADI. The CDR3 covers 12 residues. The CDR3 loop reads CASMAGDYEQYF. The CDR3 nucleotides are TGCGCCAGCATGGCAGGAGACTACGAGCAGTACTTC.

In this sample, this clone turned up a few times. The V gene is TRBV5-1, the J gene TRBJ2-3; no clear D gene. CDR1 SGHRS and CDR2 YFSETQ come from the germline V gene. Trimming stripped 0 bases from V and 6 bases from J, with 11 bases between. This CDR3 is 14 amino acids long. The CDR3 DNA sequence: TGCGCCAGCAGCTTGGCGACTCCCGTTGATACGCAGTATTTT. Protein sequence: CASSLATPVDTQYF.

J is TRBJ2-4 and V is TRBV7-9, with TRBD2 as a possible D gene (6 bases). There are 15 residues in the CDR3. Trimming pared 5 bases from V and 7 bases from J, leaving 18 bases between. CDR1 is SEHNR, CDR2 FQNEAQ, per germline (reference sequence). CDR3 in DNA: TGTGCCAGCAGCCCCCCCGGGTCTGGGGGGAACATTCAGTACTTC. The encoded protein is CASSPPGSGGNIQYF. Full variable domain (rest looked up from reference TRBV7-9 and TRBJ2-4): DTGVSQNPRHKITKRGQNVTFRCDPISEHNRLYWYRQTLGQGPEFLTYFQNEAQLEKSRLLSDRFSAERPKGSFSTLEIQRTEQGDSAMYLCASSPPGSGGNIQYFGAGTRLSVL.

The rearrangement links TRBV27 to TRBJ2-1; weak D call: TRBD1 (8 bases). The CDR3 runs 13 residues. Between the trimmed V and J ends, which lost 10 bases and 3 bases, there was a span of 13 bases. Germline V lookup: CDR1 MNHEY, CDR2 SMNVEV (reference sequence). CDR3 residues: CATNRGGYNEQFF. In nucleotides, the CDR3 is TGTGCCACCAACAGGGGGGGCTACAATGAGCAGTTCTTC.

A few counts support this clone. The chain has TRBV4-1 and TRBJ2-3; D call uncertain. Trimming removed 5 bases at V and 4 bases at J, with 19 bases between. Germline V gives CDR1 MGHRA, CDR2 YSYEKL. This CDR3 contains 16 residues. The CDR3 loop is CASSEIPGPMADTQYF. For the CDR3, the DNA is TGCGCCAGCAGCGAAATTCCGGGCCCTATGGCAGATACGCAGTATTTT.